A single sample is the source of the 30 T cell receptor beta chains below, sequenced in a study of T cell repertoires in urothelial bladder cancer. The assay was immunoSEQ multiplex PCR, and TCRdb's table has in-frame clones only and misses some. Of about 13,000 clones listed, roughly 65% were seen once; the top ten hold 8.9%. The specimen was tumor-infiltrating cells from bladder cancer. All receptors come from a human donor with urothelial carcinoma.

V is TRBV7-2 and J is TRBJ2-3; 9 bases map to TRBD2. CDR3 length: 16 residues. Germline lookup yields CDR1 SGHTA and CDR2 FQGNSA. V lost 6 bases to trimming and J lost 1 base; unmatched junction nucleotides: 8. The chain's CDR3 is CASSSVAGARTDTQYF. CDR3 DNA sequence: TGTGCCAGCAGTTCTGTAGCGGGGGCCCGCACAGATACGCAGTATTTT.

For the CDR3, the DNA is TGTGCCAGCAGTCAAACAGGGGTGGCCTACGAGCAGTACTTC. Its translation is CASSQTGVAYEQYF. V is TRBV11-2 and J is TRBJ2-7, with 7 bases lining up with TRBD1. Germline trimming cut 6 bases from V and 2 bases from J; bases unmatched to any gene: 7. The CDR3 runs 14 residues. Germline-derived CDR1 and CDR2 are SGHAT and FQNNGV.

The chain couples TRBV5-1 to TRBJ2-5, with a tentative D call TRBD1 (5 bases). With 0 bases removed from V and 1 base from J, the gap between germline ends came to 10 bases. The CDR3 totals 15 residues. Germline V gene lookup returns CDR1 SGHRS and CDR2 YFSETQ. This chain's CDR3 is CASSLGAGPQETQYF. In DNA form, the CDR3 reads TGCGCCAGCAGCTTGGGTGCAGGGCCCCAAGAGACCCAGTACTTC.

V and J are TRBV7-2 and TRBJ2-5, with TRBD2 identical over 12 bases. The trim removed 3 bases at V and 5 bases at J, leaving 10 bases unmatched. CDR1 SGHTA and CDR2 FQGNSA come from the germline V gene. The CDR3 is made up of 17 amino acids. The CDR3 loop is CASSFWASGGDVETQYF. The CDR3 nucleotides are TGTGCCAGCAGCTTCTGGGCTAGCGGGGGGGATGTGGAGACCCAGTACTTC.

A remark on this clone: This sample also contains other DNA sequences that code for the same CDR3. This chain connects TRBV27 to TRBJ2-3, with D unclear. The V and J ends lost 5 bases and 5 bases respectively, with 11 bases between them. Germline V lookup: CDR1 MNHEY, CDR2 SMNVEV (reference sequence). The CDR3 runs to 13 residues. The CDR3 region has the DNA TGTGCCAGCAGTCCTAATCTAGGAGATACGCAGTATTTT. Its protein is CASSPNLGDTQYF.

The chain couples TRBV5-1 to TRBJ2-2; D might be TRBD1 (5 bases). Germline V gives CDR1 SGHRS, CDR2 YFSETQ. The CDR3 runs to 14 residues. V was pared by 5 bases and J by 2 bases, with 10 bases between. This CDR3 is CASSVRENTGELFF. In DNA, the CDR3 is TGCGCCAGCAGTGTCAGGGAAAACACCGGGGAGCTGTTTTTT.

CDR3 DNA sequence: TGTGCCAGCAGCTTATACGGAGCGTACATTCAGTACTTC. Translating it yields CASSLYGAYIQYF. V gene TRBV11-2 combines with J gene TRBJ2-4, with D unresolved. Trimming shortened V by 2 bases and J by 8 bases, and 10 bases separated the two germline ends. This CDR3 comprises 13 residues. Germline values: CDR1 SGHAT, CDR2 FQNNGV.

The rearrangement links TRBV7-3 to TRBJ2-3; D perhaps matches TRBD2 (5 bases). The CDR3 length is 15 residues. Germline loops: CDR1 SGHTA, CDR2 FQGTGA. V was shortened by 1 base and J by 2 bases, with 10 bases between the two germline ends. DNA for the CDR3: TGTGCCAGCAGCTTAAATCCGGGATCCACAGATACGCAGTATTTT. Its translation is CASSLNPGSTDTQYF.

The chain recombines TRBV2 with TRBJ1-2, with 7 bases matching TRBD1. Germline assignment: CDR1 SNHLY and CDR2 FYNNEI. The CDR3 runs 13 residues. Trimming removed 6 bases from V and 2 bases from J; junction bases left unmatched: 3. The CDR3 coding sequence is TGTGCCAGCAGGATGGGACAGAACTATGGCTACACCTTC. Residues: CASRMGQNYGYTF.

V and J are TRBV25-1 and TRBJ1-4; possibly TRBD1 for D (6 bases). V was cut by 0 bases and J by 7 bases, with 18 bases left in between. Germline CDR1 is MGHDK and CDR2 is SYGVNS. The CDR3 sequence is 17 residues long. Here the CDR3 DNA reads TGTGCCAGCAGTGAATATAAAGGGGGACACCCTTTTGAAAAACTGTTTTTT. As protein: CASSEYKGGHPFEKLFF.

The chain carries TRBV14 and TRBJ1-6; weak D call: TRBD1 (5 bases). Germline CDR1 and CDR2: SGHDN and FVKESK. The CDR3 is made up of 15 amino acids. The V gene lost 1 base and the J gene lost 8 bases, with 12 bases spanning the gap. The CDR3 spells CASSQAGRDDSPLHF. The CDR3 DNA follows: TGTGCCAGCAGCCAAGCGGGCAGGGATGATTCACCCCTCCACTTT.

The gene calls are TRBV5-1 and TRBJ1-1, with unresolved D. Germline values: CDR1 SGHRS, CDR2 YFSETQ. Trimming removed 3 bases from V and 8 bases from J, with 14 bases in between. CDR3 length: 13 amino acids. The CDR3 region is CASSSAIGLEAFF. In nucleotides, the CDR3 is TGCGCCAGCAGCTCGGCTATAGGGTTAGAAGCTTTCTTT.

This rearrangement joins TRBV28 to TRBJ2-1, with D possibly being TRBD1 or TRBD2 (6 bases each). Germline assignment: CDR1 MDHEN and CDR2 SYDVKM. The CDR3 consists of 15 residues. Between the trimmed V and J ends, which lost 7 bases and 1 base, there was a span of 14 bases. CDR3 bases: TGTGCCAGCATCGACGGGGGCCAATCCTACAATGAGCAGTTCTTC. Translation gives CASIDGGQSYNEQFF.

This chain connects TRBV29-1 to TRBJ2-3; unclear D gene. CDR3 length: 13 amino acids. V was shortened by 3 bases and J by 2 bases, with 9 bases between the two germline ends. Germline CDR1 SQVTM, CDR2 ANQGSEA. In DNA form, the CDR3 reads TGCAGCGTTGATTTTGCATACACAGATACGCAGTATTTT. Amino acids: CSVDFAYTDTQYF.

The chain is built from TRBV19 and TRBJ1-3, with D tentatively TRBD1 (5 bases). The V and J ends lost 7 bases and 4 bases respectively, with 14 bases between them. CDR1 and CDR2 from the germline V gene are LNHDA and SQIVND (reference sequence). CDR3 length: 14 amino acids. The CDR3 reads CASTPEGRGNTIYF. CDR3 DNA sequence: TGTGCCAGTACCCCAGAGGGGCGAGGAAACACCATATATTTT.

This chain connects TRBV5-6 to TRBJ1-1; D might be TRBD1 (5 bases). Germline assignment: CDR1 SGHDT and CDR2 YYEEEE. The CDR3 loop spans 14 amino acids. V dropped 1 base and J dropped 4 bases, with 11 bases sitting between them. In DNA form, the CDR3 reads TGTGCCAGCAGCTTGATTGAGGGGATCACTGAAGCTTTCTTT. Translation: CASSLIEGITEAFF.

The rearrangement uses TRBV9 and TRBJ1-3; D ambiguous. CDR3 size: 13 residues. Germline V gene lookup returns CDR1 SGDLS and CDR2 YYNGEE. The V end was cut by 3 bases, the J end by 4 bases, with 8 bases between. This chain's CDR3 is CASSGEGGNTIYF. The CDR3 DNA reads TGTGCCAGCAGCGGTGAAGGGGGAAACACCATATATTTT. Full variable domain (outside the CDR3, taken from reference TRBV9 and TRBJ1-3): DSGVTQTPKHLITATGQRVTLRCSPRSGDLSVYWYQQSLDQGLQFLIQYYNGEERAKGNILERFSAQQFPDLHSELNLSSLELGDSALYFCASSGEGGNTIYFGEGSWLTVV.

The rearrangement joins TRBV10-3 to TRBJ2-3; 11 bases fit TRBD2. The CDR3 extends over 14 amino acids. Germline trimming cut 10 bases from V and 4 bases from J; bases unmatched to any gene: 7. Germline CDR1 reads ENHRY; CDR2 reads SYGVKD. CDR3 DNA: TGTGCCACCGTAGCGGGGGGGCAAGCAGATACGCAGTATTTT. Protein: CATVAGGQADTQYF.

The table lists this clone with a few counts. The CDR3 region has the DNA TGTGCCAGCAGCGTGAGCACAGATACGCAGTATTTT. Translated: CASSVSTDTQYF. V usage is TRBV9 and J usage is TRBJ2-3; D remains unclear. The germline V gene has CDR1 SGDLS and CDR2 YYNGEE. V shed 2 bases and J shed 0 bases, with 1 base lying between them. This CDR3 region has 12 residues.

This clone occurred once. The rearrangement uses TRBV5-1 and TRBJ2-3, with a possible D match to TRBD2 (5 bases). In germline, CDR1 is SGHRS, CDR2 YFSETQ. The ends were cut back, 5 bases at V and 0 bases at J, with 7 bases in the middle. The CDR3 is 13 residues long. The CDR3: CASSGGSTDTQYF. CDR3 in DNA: TGCGCCAGCAGTGGCGGGAGCACAGATACGCAGTATTTT.

This sequence joins TRBV9 and TRBJ1-5; the D is unclear. This CDR3 is built from 15 residues. Deletions cut 3 bases from V and 9 bases from J, with 19 bases between. From germline, CDR1 is SGDLS and CDR2 YYNGEE. CDR3: CASSGARQTGRPQHF. As DNA, the CDR3 is TGTGCCAGCAGCGGGGCCCGGCAGACCGGGAGGCCCCAGCATTTT.

The chain combines TRBV28 with TRBJ1-2; 8 bases agree with TRBD1. The J segment lost 5 bases and the V segment lost 5 bases, leaving 16 bases of the junction unmatched. The CDR3 consists of 17 residues. CDR1 and CDR2 from the germline V gene are MDHEN and SYDVKM. CDR3 sequence: CASSRRTGWDFTYGYTF. DNA for the CDR3: TGTGCCAGCAGTCGGAGGACAGGGTGGGACTTTACTTATGGCTACACCTTC.

This sequence joins TRBV29-1 and TRBJ2-7; TRBD1 aligns across 10 bases. With V trimmed by 6 bases and J by 3 bases, 5 bases remained unmatched. This CDR3 comprises 13 residues. Germline lookup yields CDR1 SQVTM and CDR2 ANQGSEA. Here the CDR3 DNA reads TGCAGCGTCCGGACAGGGGGGAACTACGAGCAGTACTTC. Translated: CSVRTGGNYEQYF.

This clone turned up a few times. This rearrangement joins TRBV7-9 to TRBJ1-1; weak D call: TRBD1 (5 bases). CDR3 size: 14 residues. Germline assignment: CDR1 SEHNR and CDR2 FQNEAQ (reference sequence). V was clipped by 1 base and J by 3 bases, with 9 bases between them. The CDR3 coding sequence is TGTGCCAGCAGCTTAGGGTTGGGGGACACTGAAGCTTTCTTT. The encoded protein is CASSLGLGDTEAFF.

This rearrangement joins TRBV7-9 to TRBJ1-2; no clear D gene. CDR1 and CDR2 (germline): SEHNR, FQNEAQ (reference sequence). The CDR3 contains 13 residues. The V end was cut by 7 bases, the J end by 6 bases, with 15 bases between. In DNA form, the CDR3 reads TGTGCCAGCATCCCGGGAGGGAGGCATGGCTACACCTTC. This translates into CASIPGGRHGYTF. The full variable domain, its missing parts supplied by reference TRBV7-9 and TRBJ1-2, is DTGVSQNPRHKITKRGQNVTFRCDPISEHNRLYWYRQTLGQGPEFLTYFQNEAQLEKSRLLSDRFSAERPKGSFSTLEIQRTEQGDSAMYLCASIPGGRHGYTFGSGTRLTVV.

The rearrangement links TRBV11-3 to TRBJ1-6; D is uncertain. This CDR3 is 13 amino acids long. Deletions cut 0 bases from V and 5 bases from J, with 2 bases between. Germline lookup yields CDR1 SGHNT and CDR2 YENEEA. CDR3: CASSLEHNSPLHF. The CDR3 DNA reads as TGTGCCAGCAGCTTAGAACATAATTCACCCCTCCACTTT.

The V and J genes are TRBV4-1 and TRBJ2-2, with 7 bases aligning to TRBD2. The CDR3 runs 17 residues. Germline V lookup: CDR1 MGHRA, CDR2 YSYEKL. V was pared by 0 bases and J by 4 bases, with 8 bases of the junction left unmatched. This CDR3 reads CASSQEGQAGVTGELFF. The CDR3 region has the DNA TGCGCCAGCAGCCAAGAAGGGCAGGCGGGGGTCACCGGGGAGCTGTTTTTT.

V usage is TRBV6-5 and J usage is TRBJ2-3; D not certain. The CDR3 runs 12 residues. Trimming shortened V by 2 bases and J by 4 bases, and 4 bases separated the two germline ends. Germline V lookup: CDR1 MNHEY, CDR2 SVGAGI. CDR3 loop: CASSYGSDTQYF. As DNA, the CDR3 is TGTGCCAGCAGTTACGGGTCAGATACGCAGTATTTT.

This chain joins TRBV6-6 and TRBJ1-2; 7 bases agree with TRBD1. The junction had 13 bases not matched to a gene; V was cut back by 4 bases and J by 8 bases. CDR1 and CDR2 (germline): MNHNY, SVGAGI (reference sequence). CDR3 length: 15 amino acids. The CDR3 DNA reads TGTGCCAGCAGTTTCGAAATCGACAGGGATGACGGCTACACCTTC. As protein: CASSFEIDRDDGYTF.

The chain employs TRBV6-1 and TRBJ2-1; 11 bases align to TRBD2. Germline CDR1 MNHNS, CDR2 SASEGT. This CDR3 spans 15 amino acids. The J segment lost 7 bases and the V segment lost 4 bases, leaving 6 bases of the junction unmatched. This CDR3 reads CASSVGSGGANEQFF. The CDR3 DNA sequence: TGTGCCAGCAGTGTCGGTAGCGGGGGGGCGAATGAGCAGTTCTTC.